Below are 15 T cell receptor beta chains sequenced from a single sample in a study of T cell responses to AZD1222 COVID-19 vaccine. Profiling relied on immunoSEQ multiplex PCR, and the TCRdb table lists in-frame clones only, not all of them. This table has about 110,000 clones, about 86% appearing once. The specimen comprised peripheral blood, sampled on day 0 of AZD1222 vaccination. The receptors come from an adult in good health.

This CDR3 reads CASSWKSNSIYGYTF. In DNA form, the CDR3 reads TGTGCCAGCAGTTGGAAGTCGAACAGCATCTATGGCTACACCTTC. The chain recombines TRBV27 with TRBJ1-2; no clear D gene. The length of the CDR3 is 15 residues. Germline-derived CDR1 and CDR2 are MNHEY and SMNVEV (reference sequence). Trimming took 4 bases from V and 4 from J, leaving 16 bases between them.

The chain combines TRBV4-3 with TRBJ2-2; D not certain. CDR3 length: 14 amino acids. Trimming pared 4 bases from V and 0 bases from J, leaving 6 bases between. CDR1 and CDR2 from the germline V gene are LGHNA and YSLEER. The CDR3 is CASSPDPNTGELFF. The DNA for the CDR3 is TGCGCCAGCAGCCCAGACCCGAACACCGGGGAGCTGTTTTTT.

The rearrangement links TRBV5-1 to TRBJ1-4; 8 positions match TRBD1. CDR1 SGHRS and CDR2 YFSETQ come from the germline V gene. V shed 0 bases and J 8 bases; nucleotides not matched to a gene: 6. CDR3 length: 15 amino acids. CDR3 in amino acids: CASSLGGQGQEKLFF. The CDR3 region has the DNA TGCGCCAGCAGCTTGGGCGGACAGGGTCAAGAAAAACTGTTTTTT. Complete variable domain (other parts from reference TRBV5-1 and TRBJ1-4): KAGVTQTPRYLIKTRGQQVTLSCSPISGHRSVSWYQQTPGQGLQFLFEYFSETQRNKGNFPGRFSGRQFSNSRSEMNVSTLELGDSALYLCASSLGGQGQEKLFFGSGTQLSVL.

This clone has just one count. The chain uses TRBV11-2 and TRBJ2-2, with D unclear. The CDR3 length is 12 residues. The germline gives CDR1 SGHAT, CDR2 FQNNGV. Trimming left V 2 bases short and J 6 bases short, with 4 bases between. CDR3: CASSLSSGELFF. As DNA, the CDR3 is TGTGCCAGCAGCTTATCATCCGGGGAGCTGTTTTTT.

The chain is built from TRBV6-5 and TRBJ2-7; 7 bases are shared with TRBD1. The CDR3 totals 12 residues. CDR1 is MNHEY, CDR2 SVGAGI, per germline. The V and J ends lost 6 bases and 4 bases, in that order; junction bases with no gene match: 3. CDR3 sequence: CASSGTAYEQYF. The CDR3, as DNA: TGTGCCAGCAGCGGGACAGCATACGAGCAGTACTTC.

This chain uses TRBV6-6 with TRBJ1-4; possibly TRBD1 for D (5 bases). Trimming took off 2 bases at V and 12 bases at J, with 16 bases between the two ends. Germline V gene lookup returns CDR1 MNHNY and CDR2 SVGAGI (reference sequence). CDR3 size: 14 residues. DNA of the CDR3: TGTGCCAGCAGTTACGGGCAGGGAGTAGTAGAACTGTTTTTT. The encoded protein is CASSYGQGVVELFF.

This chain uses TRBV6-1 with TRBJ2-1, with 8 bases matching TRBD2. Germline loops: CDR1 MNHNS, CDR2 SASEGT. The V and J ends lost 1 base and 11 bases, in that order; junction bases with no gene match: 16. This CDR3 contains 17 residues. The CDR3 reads CASSEGMKRGSPDQQFF. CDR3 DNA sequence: TGTGCCAGCAGTGAAGGTATGAAGCGGGGGTCACCAGATCAGCAGTTCTTC.

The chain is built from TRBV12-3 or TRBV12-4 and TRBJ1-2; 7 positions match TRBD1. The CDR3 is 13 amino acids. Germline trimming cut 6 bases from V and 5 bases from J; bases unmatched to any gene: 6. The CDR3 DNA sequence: TGTGCCAGCAGCTTGGGACAGAGGTATGGCTACACCTTC. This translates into CASSLGQRYGYTF.

CDR3 in amino acids: CASSFLSGLEAFF. The CDR3 DNA reads as TGTGCCAGCAGTTTCCTGTCAGGACTTGAAGCTTTCTTT. V and J are TRBV12-3 or TRBV12-4 and TRBJ1-1; D unclear. Trimming pared 3 bases from V and 7 bases from J, leaving 12 bases between. This CDR3 spans 13 amino acids.

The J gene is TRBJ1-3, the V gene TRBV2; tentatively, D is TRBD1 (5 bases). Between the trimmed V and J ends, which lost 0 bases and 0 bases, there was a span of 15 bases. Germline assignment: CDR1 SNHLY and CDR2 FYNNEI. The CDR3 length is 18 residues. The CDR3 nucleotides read TGTGCCAGCAGTGAAGCGGGTACTTACCAGGGCTCTGGAAACACCATATATTTT. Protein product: CASSEAGTYQGSGNTIYF.

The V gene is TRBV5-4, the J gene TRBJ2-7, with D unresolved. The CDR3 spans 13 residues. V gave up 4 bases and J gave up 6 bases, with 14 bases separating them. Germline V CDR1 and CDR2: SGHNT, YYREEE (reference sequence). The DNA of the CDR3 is TGTGCCAGCAGCGTCGGCGAGAGTATCGAGCAGTACTTC. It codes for CASSVGESIEQYF.

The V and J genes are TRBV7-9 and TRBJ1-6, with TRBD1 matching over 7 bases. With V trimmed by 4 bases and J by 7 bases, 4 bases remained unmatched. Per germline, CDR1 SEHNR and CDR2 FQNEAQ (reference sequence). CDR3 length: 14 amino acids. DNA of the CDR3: TGTGCCAGCAGCTCCCGGACAGGCAATTCACCCCTCCACTTT. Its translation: CASSSRTGNSPLHF.

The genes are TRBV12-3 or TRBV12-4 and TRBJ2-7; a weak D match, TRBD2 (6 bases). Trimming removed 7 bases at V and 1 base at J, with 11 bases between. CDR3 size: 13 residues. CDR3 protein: CASTISGSYEQYF. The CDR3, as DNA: TGTGCCAGCACTATTAGCGGTTCCTACGAGCAGTACTTC.

DNA of the CDR3: TGTGCCAGCAGCCCCCTTGACCGGGACAGGGAGACCGGGGAGCTGTTTTTT. Translating gives CASSPLDRDRETGELFF. This chain links TRBV5-6 with TRBJ2-2; TRBD1 matches at 9 bases. This CDR3 contains 17 residues. With V trimmed by 4 bases and J by 5 bases, 12 bases remained unmatched. Germline CDR1 reads SGHDT; CDR2 reads YYEEEE.

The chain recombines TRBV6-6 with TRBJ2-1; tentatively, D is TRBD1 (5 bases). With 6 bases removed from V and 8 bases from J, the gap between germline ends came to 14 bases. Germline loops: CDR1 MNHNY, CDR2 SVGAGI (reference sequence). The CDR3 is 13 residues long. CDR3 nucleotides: TGTGCCAGCAGGGGGCCCAAAGGGGATGAGCAGTTCTTC. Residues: CASRGPKGDEQFF.